One and the same sample provided the 21 T cell receptor beta chains below, sequenced in a study of Graves' ophthalmopathy and Graves' hyperthyroidism (dated by TCRdb to the late 2010s). Sequencing instrument: Illumina HiSeq 2000. TCR beta CDR3 regions were amplified from RNA transcripts for repertoire sequencing. The first round of RT-PCR was done with HTBI primers and the Qiagen OneStep RT-PCR kit, and was followed by a second round of multiplex PCR, then size selection and purification. TCRdb itself trimmed the public reads at Q25 with fastp, ran MiXCR and retained productive beta chains. Each entry merges the rows of one CDR3 protein and shows their most common DNA and genes. The sample yields about 1.2 million distinct CDR3 sequences; around a third were counted once. The ten largest clones capture around 10% of the sample. Sequences were obtained from peripheral blood or thyroid tissue (not recorded which). The receptor source for this set is an adult man with Graves' hyperthyroidism.

V gene TRBV19 combines with J gene TRBJ1-2; D possibly corresponds to TRBD1 (5 bases). CDR3 size: 14 residues. V was pared by 6 bases and J by 4 bases, with 15 bases between. Germline V gene lookup returns CDR1 LNHDA and CDR2 SQIVND (reference sequence). The CDR3 is CASSFGGDFYGYTF. CDR3 sequence (DNA): TGTGCCAGTAGCTTTGGCGGGGACTTCTATGGCTACACCTTC.

This clonotype was seen a few times. The rearrangement joins TRBV28 to TRBJ1-6, with no clear D. The V gene lost 1 base and the J gene lost 10 bases, with 14 bases spanning the gap. The CDR3 spans 15 residues. Looked up from germline, CDR1 is MDHEN and CDR2 is SYDVKM. The CDR3 sequence is CASSLSFGGYSPLHF. The CDR3 bases are TGTGCCAGCAGTTTATCCTTCGGCGGGTACTCACCCCTCCACTTT.

Ten or more counts support this clonotype. The chain has TRBV7-3 and TRBJ2-7; 15 positions match TRBD2. This CDR3 region has 17 residues. Germline V gene sequence: CDR1 SGHTA, CDR2 FQGTGA. V lost 0 bases, J lost 5 bases, and 5 bases stayed unmatched. CDR3 protein: CASSLTPGTSGRNEQYF. CDR3 sequence (DNA): TGTGCCAGCAGCTTAACCCCCGGGACTAGCGGGAGGAACGAGCAGTACTTC.

The genes are TRBV7-8 and TRBJ1-4; the match to TRBD1 covers 8 bases. V shed 8 bases and J 12 bases; nucleotides not matched to a gene: 5. This CDR3 has 11 amino acids. Germline CDR1 is SGHVS and CDR2 is FQNEAQ. For the CDR3, the DNA is TGTGCCAGCGGACAGGGTGGTGAACTGTTTTTT. Translating gives CASGQGGELFF.

As to this clonotype: A much larger clone is a single base away; this may be a read error. This chain links TRBV9 with TRBJ2-7; D call uncertain. CDR1 is SGDLS, CDR2 YYNGEE, per germline. The CDR3 totals 10 residues. CDR3 in amino acids: CASSVRSDTF. CDR3 DNA sequence: TGTGCCAGCAGCGTACGCTCTGATACCTTC.

The genes are TRBV9 and TRBJ1-3; a possible D gene is TRBD1 (6 bases). In germline, CDR1 is SGDLS, CDR2 YYNGEE. The CDR3 consists of 15 residues. Trimming left V 3 bases short and J 0 bases short, with 10 bases between. CDR3 bases: TGTGCCAGCAGCGCCGGGGGCGTCTCTGGAAACACCATATATTTT. Protein sequence: CASSAGGVSGNTIYF.

In nucleotides, the CDR3 is TGTGCCATCAGTGAGTCTCGAGGGATCGAAGAGACCCAGTACTTC. It translates to CAISESRGIEETQYF. The J gene is TRBJ2-5, the V gene TRBV10-3, with D possibly being TRBD2 (5 bases). The germline V gene has CDR1 ENHRY and CDR2 SYGVKD. V gave up 0 bases and J gave up 3 bases, with 11 bases separating them. This CDR3 contains 15 residues.

Points on this clonotype: A read error may account for a junction end that differs from germline. The V gene is TRBV10-3, the J gene TRBJ2-5; TRBD1 agrees at 11 bases. Germline values: CDR1 ENHRY, CDR2 SYGVKD. The CDR3 runs to 15 residues. The CDR3 loop reads CASSFGQGAIETQYF. DNA for the CDR3: TGTGCCAGCAGTTTCGGACAGGGGGCAATTGAGACCCAGTACTTC.

This clonotype was picked up many times. The chain uses TRBV15 and TRBJ2-5; D is perhaps TRBD1 (5 bases). V was shortened by 7 bases and J by 1 base, with 10 bases between the two germline ends. The CDR3 runs 13 residues. Germline CDR1 is LNHNV and CDR2 is YYDKDF (reference sequence). In DNA, the CDR3 is TGTGCCACCAAGGGGCCCATCCAAGAGACCCAGTACTTC. Translation: CATKGPIQETQYF.

This clonotype came up many times. The chain is built from TRBV2 and TRBJ2-7; weak D call: TRBD1 (6 bases). Between the trimmed V and J ends, which lost 7 bases and 2 bases, there was a span of 15 bases. The CDR3 extends over 14 amino acids. CDR1 SNHLY and CDR2 FYNNEI come from the germline V gene. The CDR3 reads CASIPRAGAYEQYF. The CDR3 nucleotides read TGTGCCAGCATACCCCGGGCAGGGGCCTACGAGCAGTACTTC.

Note on this clonotype: The junction shows a germline mismatch at one end, possibly a read error. The rearrangement joins TRBV19 to TRBJ2-6, with D perhaps given as TRBD1 or TRBD2 (5 bases each). CDR1 is LNHDA and CDR2 is SQIVND in the germline V gene (reference sequence). The CDR3 has 13 amino acids. The CDR3 bases are TGTGCCAGTAGTATCTGGGGCTTGGACTCTGAAGCTTTC. It translates to CASSIWGLDSEAF.

This clonotype occurred many times. In nucleotides, the CDR3 is TGCGCCAGCACTTCGGACGGGGGCTACACCTTC. It is translated as CASTSDGGYTF. This rearrangement joins TRBV5-1 to TRBJ1-2; no clear D gene. Germline CDR1 is SGHRS and CDR2 is YFSETQ. V was trimmed by 6 bases and J by 8 bases, leaving 11 bases between them. This CDR3 is built from 11 residues.

CDR3 region: CASSPEEGTYEQYF. CDR3 bases: TGTGCCAGCAGCCCCGAGGAGGGAACCTACGAGCAGTACTTC. This sequence joins TRBV7-9 and TRBJ2-7, with D maybe TRBD2 (6 bases). Germline CDR1 reads SEHNR; CDR2 reads FQNEAQ (reference sequence). Trimming took 5 bases from V and 2 from J, leaving 13 bases between them. The CDR3 is 14 residues long.

This clonotype was detected ten times or more. The chain recombines TRBV24-1 with TRBJ2-6; D not resolved. This CDR3 has 17 residues. Trimming took off 0 bases at V and 0 bases at J, with 8 bases between the two ends. Looked up from germline, CDR1 is KGHDR and CDR2 is SFDVKD. CDR3 amino acids: CATSDLKSGSGANVLTF. DNA of the CDR3: TGTGCCACCAGTGATTTGAAGTCGGGCTCTGGGGCCAACGTCCTGACTTTC.

The chain couples TRBV7-3 to TRBJ2-1; 10 nucleotides align to TRBD2. Germline V gives CDR1 SGHTA, CDR2 FQGTGA. V was pared by 5 bases and J by 4 bases, with 8 bases of the junction left unmatched. The CDR3 covers 16 residues. CDR3 loop: CASSDSTSGTYNEQFF. CDR3 in DNA: TGTGCCAGCAGCGACAGCACTAGCGGGACGTACAATGAGCAGTTCTTC.

This clonotype was detected a few times. V and J are TRBV20-1 and TRBJ1-4; D is undetermined. In germline, CDR1 is DFQATT, CDR2 SNEGSKA (reference sequence). The germline V and J ends were trimmed by 3 bases and 2 bases, with 13 bases remaining between them. This CDR3 has 15 residues. The CDR3 protein is CSASLSAWTNEKLFF. Written as DNA, the CDR3 is TGCAGTGCTAGTCTCTCAGCTTGGACTAATGAAAAACTGTTTTTT.

This clonotype was found many times. The V gene is TRBV5-1, the J gene TRBJ2-2; perhaps TRBD2 as D (6 bases). Trimming removed 4 bases at V and 6 bases at J, with 13 bases between. In germline, CDR1 is SGHRS, CDR2 YFSETQ. The CDR3 has 14 residues. CDR3 nucleotides: TGCGCCAGCAGCCCGCGGTCGGGGGCCGGGGAGCTGTTTTTT. Translated, it gives CASSPRSGAGELFF.

This chain joins TRBV7-2 and TRBJ1-4; weak D call: TRBD1 (6 bases). The CDR3 has 13 amino acids. Germline values: CDR1 SGHTA, CDR2 FQGNSA. Trimming stripped 2 bases from V and 7 bases from J, with 8 bases between. The CDR3 nucleotides read TGTGCCAGCAGCTTAAAGGGGGGTGAAAAACTGTTTTTT. As protein: CASSLKGGEKLFF.

The rearrangement uses TRBV29-1 and TRBJ2-7; 8 bases agree with TRBD1. J was trimmed by 3 bases and V by 3 bases; bases with no gene match: 4. The CDR3 spans 13 residues. The germline CDR1 and CDR2 sequences are SQVTM and ANQGSEA. CDR3 in DNA: TGCAGCGTTGAGACAGGGGCCCTCTACGAGCAGTACTTC. This encodes CSVETGALYEQYF.

This clonotype turned up a few times. The rearrangement uses TRBV6-2 or TRBV6-3 and TRBJ1-5; D is perhaps TRBD1 (5 bases). Germline lookup yields CDR1 MNHEY and CDR2 SVGEGT. The CDR3 length is 16 residues. With 6 bases removed from V and 0 bases from J, the gap between germline ends came to 15 bases. CDR3 DNA: TGTGCCAGCAGCCTCCGGGACGTTTATAGCAATCAGCCCCAGCATTTT. This sequence encodes CASSLRDVYSNQPQHF.

The chain is built from TRBV6-5 and TRBJ1-4; weak D call: TRBD1 (6 bases). The CDR3 runs 15 residues. V gave up 0 bases and J gave up 7 bases, with 12 bases separating them. Germline CDR1 MNHEY, CDR2 SVGAGI. CDR3 loop: CASSYSGGVVEKLFF. The CDR3 nucleotides read TGTGCCAGCAGTTACTCAGGGGGGGTAGTTGAAAAACTGTTTTTT.